This T cell receptor (beta chain) was sequenced for a study of T cell changes during pregnancy in multiple sclerosis. Sequencing was performed with immunoSEQ multiplex PCR; in TCRdb, only in-frame clones are kept and a portion is missing. The sample carries roughly 80,000 clones, approximately 90% recorded once. V lost 1 base and J lost 4; bases outside the gene matches: 4. This CDR3 region has 15 residues. From germline, CDR1 is SGHVS and CDR2 FQNEAQ. The sequence derives from a female donor with multiple sclerosis, enrolled in a pregnancy study. The chain carries TRBV7-8 and TRBJ1-5, with 7 bases fitting TRBD1. This material consisted of peripheral blood, taken before pregnancy. The CDR3 protein is CASSLGRGANQPQHF. CDR3 bases: TGTGCCAGCAGCTTAGGCAGGGGGGCGAATCAGCCCCAGCATTTT.